The 8 T cell receptor beta chains given below trace back to one sample, sequenced in a study of shared clonotypes between healthy human individuals. CD45RO-negative cells were positively selected for CCR7, leaving out terminally differentiated effector memory CD45RA+ cells. Method: immunoSEQ multiplex PCR; TCRdb's copy keeps in-frame clones and lacks some. The sample records around 1.9 million clones, around 95% being singletons. Sequencing was done on a sample of naive CD8+ T cells from PBMCs. These receptor sequences come from a man between 18 and 29 years old in good health. Some clones in this sample may be carry-over from other donors' samples.

The chain uses TRBV2 and TRBJ2-7, with no clear D. This CDR3 spans 14 amino acids. Trimming pared 5 bases from V and 1 base from J, leaving 12 bases between. CDR1 SNHLY and CDR2 FYNNEI come from the germline V gene. This CDR3 is CASSNEYHSYEQYF. CDR3 in DNA: TGTGCCAGCAGTAATGAGTACCATTCCTACGAGCAGTACTTC.

The chain joins TRBV9 to TRBJ1-3; D remains unclear. Trimming stripped 0 bases from V and 8 bases from J, with 12 bases between. Looked up from germline, CDR1 is SGDLS and CDR2 is YYNGEE. This CDR3 comprises 14 residues. CDR3 sequence: CASSVGEGLHTIYF. In DNA form, the CDR3 reads TGTGCCAGCAGCGTAGGAGAAGGGTTACACACCATATATTTT.

The V call is TRBV9, the J call TRBJ1-5, with TRBD1 matching 7 bases. The V gene end was trimmed by 4 bases and the J gene end by 6 bases; junction bases not matched to a gene: 7. Per the germline V gene, CDR1 is SGDLS and CDR2 is YYNGEE. This CDR3 is 14 amino acids long. In DNA form, the CDR3 reads TGTGCCAGCAGCCCGGGACAGCGTGCTCAGCCCCAGCATTTT. Its translation is CASSPGQRAQPQHF.

The chain couples TRBV28 to TRBJ1-5, with 7 bases fitting TRBD1. This CDR3 is built from 18 residues. Losses at the gene ends were 5 bases for V and 7 bases for J; bases not matched to a gene: 20. The germline CDR1 and CDR2 sequences are MDHEN and SYDVKM. The CDR3 DNA follows: TGTGCCAGCAGTCGACCTACAGGGGAACCCCTACCCGGGCAGCCCCAGCATTTT. It yields the protein CASSRPTGEPLPGQPQHF.

This clone was recorded only once. The V gene is TRBV11-2, the J gene TRBJ1-1; possibly TRBD1 for D (6 bases). This CDR3 is 17 amino acids long. Germline V gives CDR1 SGHAT, CDR2 FQNNGV. V was clipped by 5 bases and J by 0 bases, with 19 bases between them. CDR3 bases: TGTGCCAGCAGCCACGGGGTGGGGGCAAGTCTGAACACTGAAGCTTTCTTT. Its translation: CASSHGVGASLNTEAFF.

The chain combines TRBV21-1 with TRBJ2-3; the D call in the table, TRBD2, was not verified against the DNA. TRBV21-1 is a pseudogene segment. The CDR3 loop spans 14 amino acids. DNA for the CDR3: TGTGCCAGCAGCAAAGCGGCCGTGGGCGGGAGGGAGTATTTT. This encodes CASSKAAVGGREYF.

A note on this clone: Within the sample, other DNA sequences also encode this same CDR3. This chain joins TRBV10-3 and TRBJ2-7; 11 bases agree with TRBD2. Germline assignment: CDR1 ENHRY and CDR2 SYGVKD. The CDR3 loop spans 16 amino acids. V trimming: 0 bases; J trimming: 2 bases; junction bases outside the gene matches: 3. CDR3 coding DNA: TGTGCCATCAGTGAGTCACCTAGCGGGAGGACCTACGAGCAGTACTTC. Encoded protein: CAISESPSGRTYEQYF.

This chain uses TRBV7-8 with TRBJ1-1; no clear D gene. The CDR3 spans 13 residues. Germline V gives CDR1 SGHVS, CDR2 FQNEAQ. V lost 0 bases and J lost 8, with 10 bases in between. This CDR3 reads CASSLASSGEAFF. As DNA, the CDR3 is TGTGCCAGCAGCTTAGCGTCATCTGGGGAAGCTTTCTTT.